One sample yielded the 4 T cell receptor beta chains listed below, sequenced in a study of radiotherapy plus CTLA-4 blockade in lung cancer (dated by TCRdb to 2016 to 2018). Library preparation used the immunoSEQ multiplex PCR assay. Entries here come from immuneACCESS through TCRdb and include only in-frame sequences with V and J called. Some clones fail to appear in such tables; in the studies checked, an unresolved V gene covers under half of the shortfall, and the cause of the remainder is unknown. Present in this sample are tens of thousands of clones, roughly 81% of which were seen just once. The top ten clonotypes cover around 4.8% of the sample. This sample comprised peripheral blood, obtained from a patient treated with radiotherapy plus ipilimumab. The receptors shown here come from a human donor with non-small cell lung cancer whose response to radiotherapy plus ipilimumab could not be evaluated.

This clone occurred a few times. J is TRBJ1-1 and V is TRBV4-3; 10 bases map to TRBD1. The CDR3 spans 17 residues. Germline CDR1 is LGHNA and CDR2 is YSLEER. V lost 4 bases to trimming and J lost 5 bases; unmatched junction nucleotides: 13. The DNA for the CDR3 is TGCGCCAGCAGCCTGGGGACAGGGGAGTTTTTTGGTACTGAAGCTTTCTTT. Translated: CASSLGTGEFFGTEAFF.

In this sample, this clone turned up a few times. DNA for the CDR3: TGTGCCAGCAGGGGACAGGGGGCTTTCTACGAGCAGTACTTC. Protein product: CASRGQGAFYEQYF. The J gene is TRBJ2-7, the V gene TRBV27, with 12 bases identical to TRBD1. Trimming at V came to 6 bases and at J to 3 bases, leaving 3 bases not matched to a gene. Germline values: CDR1 MNHEY, CDR2 SMNVEV (reference sequence). This CDR3 has 14 amino acids.

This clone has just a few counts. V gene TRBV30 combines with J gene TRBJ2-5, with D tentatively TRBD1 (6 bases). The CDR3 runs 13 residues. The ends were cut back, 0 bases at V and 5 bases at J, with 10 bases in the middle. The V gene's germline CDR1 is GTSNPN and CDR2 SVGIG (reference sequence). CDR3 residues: CAWSVTGWETQYF. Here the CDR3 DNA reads TGTGCCTGGAGTGTTACAGGGTGGGAGACCCAGTACTTC.

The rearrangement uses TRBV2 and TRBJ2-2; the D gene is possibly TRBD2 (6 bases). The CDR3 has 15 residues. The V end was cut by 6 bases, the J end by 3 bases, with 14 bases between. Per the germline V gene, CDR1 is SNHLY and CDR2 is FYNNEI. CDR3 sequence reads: CASSPLAWDTGELFF. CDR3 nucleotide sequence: TGTGCCAGCAGCCCTCTAGCGTGGGACACCGGGGAGCTGTTTTTT.